The rows below give T cell receptor beta chains drawn from one sample of a study of cytomegalovirus exposure and HLA in healthy donors. Profiling relied on immunoSEQ multiplex PCR, and the TCRdb table lists in-frame clones only, not all of them. The sample has roughly 79,000 clones. The material sequenced was PBMCs. The source of these receptors is a man between 25 and 39 years old in good health and CMV-seronegative. Both conserved end residues are part of each CDR3. Each record gives: V gene, D gene, CDR3 length, J gene, CDR3 DNA, CDR3 protein. The D gene is left open where the match is weak.

>TRBV5-4|-|14|TRBJ1-1
TGTGCCAGCAGCCGGGACACCCGAAGAACTGAAGCTTTCTTT
CASSRDTRRTEAFF
>TRBV6-6|TRBD1|14|TRBJ2-1
TGTGCCAGCAGTTACTCGAACCCAGGGGGATCGCAGTTCTTC
CASSYSNPGGSQFF
>TRBV2|TRBD1|15|TRBJ1-3
TGTGCCAGCAGTGAGAGGGGGCAGGCTGGAAACACCATATATTTT
CASSERGQAGNTIYF
>TRBV5-5|-|14|TRBJ1-2
TGTGCCAGCAGCCTAGACAGCTCATACGGTGGCTACACCTTC
CASSLDSSYGGYTF
>TRBV5-1|TRBD1|15|TRBJ2-1
TGCGCCAGCAGCCCTATGGGACAGGGCTACAATGAGCAGTTCTTC
CASSPMGQGYNEQFF
>TRBV7-2|TRBD2|16|TRBJ2-7
TGTGCCAGCAGCTTAGAGGGGACTAGCGGGGCAAACGAGCAGTACTTC
CASSLEGTSGANEQYF
>TRBV7-3|TRBD1|17|TRBJ2-1
TGTGCCAGCAGCTTACTGTGGGACAGGAACGGGGTCAATGAGCAGTTCTTC
CASSLLWDRNGVNEQFF
>TRBV5-1|-|14|TRBJ2-1
TGCGCCAGCAGAAGGATCGGGGCCTACAATGAGCAGTTCTTC
CASRRIGAYNEQFF
>TRBV4-3|-|16|TRBJ1-1
TGCGCCAGCAGCCAAGTGGCAAGGGGCGCGAACACTGAAGCTTTCTTT
CASSQVARGANTEAFF
>TRBV18|-|15|TRBJ2-5
TGTGCCAGCTCACACTCGACCAAACGGGGGGAGACCCAGTACTTC
CASSHSTKRGETQYF
>TRBV29-1|TRBD2|14|TRBJ2-7
TGCAGCGTTGTAAGGCCTAGCGGGGGCTACGAGCAGTACTTC
CSVVRPSGGYEQYF
>TRBV7-2|-|14|TRBJ2-7
TGTGCCAGCAGCTTCCGGGTCAGCTCCTACGAGCAGTACTTC
CASSFRVSSYEQYF
>TRBV7-3|-|13|TRBJ1-1
TGTGCCAGCAGCTTAATCGGGGGCACTGAAGCTTTCTTT
CASSLIGGTEAFF
>TRBV9|-|12|TRBJ2-7
TGTGCCAGCAGCCCCGGGGGCTACGAGCAGTACTTC
CASSPGGYEQYF
>TRBV5-1|-|14|TRBJ1-5
TGCGCCAGCAGCTTGGGAGCGGCGGGTCAGCCCCAGCATTTT
CASSLGAAGQPQHF
>TRBV7-3|TRBD1|14|TRBJ2-1
TGTGCCAGCAGCCAGACAGGGCGGTACGGTGAGCAGTTCTTC
CASSQTGRYGEQFF
>TRBV29-1|-|13|TRBJ2-3
TGCAGCGTTGTCGCCCTCGGGGTGGGAACGCAGTATTTT
CSVVALGVGTQYF
>TRBV7-3|-|12|TRBJ2-7
TGTGCCAGCAGCAATCCGGCGGGCGAGCAGTACTTC
CASSNPAGEQYF